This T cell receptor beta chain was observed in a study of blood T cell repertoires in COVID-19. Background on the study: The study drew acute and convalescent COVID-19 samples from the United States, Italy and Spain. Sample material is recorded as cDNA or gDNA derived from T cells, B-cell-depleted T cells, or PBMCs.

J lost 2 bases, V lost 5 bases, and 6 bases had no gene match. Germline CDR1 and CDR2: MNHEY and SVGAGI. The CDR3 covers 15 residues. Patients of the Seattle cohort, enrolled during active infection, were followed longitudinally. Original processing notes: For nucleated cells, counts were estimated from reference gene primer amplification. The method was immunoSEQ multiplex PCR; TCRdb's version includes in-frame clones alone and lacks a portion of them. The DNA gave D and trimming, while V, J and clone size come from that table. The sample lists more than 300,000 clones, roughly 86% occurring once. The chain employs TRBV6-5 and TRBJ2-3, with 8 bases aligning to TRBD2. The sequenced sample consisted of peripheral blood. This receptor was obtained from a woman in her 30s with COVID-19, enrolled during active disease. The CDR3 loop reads CASSPGTSATDTQYF. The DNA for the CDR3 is TGTGCCAGCAGTCCCGGGACTAGTGCCACAGATACGCAGTATTTT.